One TCR beta chain is described in this entry. Its antigen remains unknown. TCRdb recomputed calls from the reads with MiXCR, one row per CDR3 protein. The data contain under 850,000 distinct CDR3 sequences, less than 40% of them singletons. This entry belongs to a study of T cell repertoires in cytomegalovirus infection. Study background: Matching HLA type and CMV infection were both indicated by public TCR beta signatures.

Points from the study as a whole: HLA-C-restricted CMV-specific TCR beta clonotypes were dominant in the ex vivo response. Carriers of CMV and the relevant HLA type were discriminated by public TCR beta frequency.

The CDR3 is made up of 18 amino acids. Germline CDR1 and CDR2: SGHTA and FQGTGA. V lost 1 base and J 5 bases, leaving 23 bases between the germline ends. J is TRBJ1-1 and V is TRBV7-3; D call uncertain. The material sequenced was PBMCs. This sequence originates from a human donor in good health (CMV status not recorded). Some clones in this sample may be carry-over from other donors' samples. The CDR3 spells CASSLRGVEGVGKTEAFF. The CDR3 DNA is TGTGCCAGCAGCTTAAGGGGTGTTGAGGGTGTGGGGAAGACTGAAGCTTTCTTT.